This TCR beta chain was recorded in a study of vaccination and CD4 T cells after COVID-19. The V gene lost 0 bases and the J gene lost 4 bases, with 22 bases spanning the gap. The germline CDR1 and CDR2 sequences are ENHRY and SYGVKD. The CDR3 runs 18 residues. Sample treatment: approximately 11-day PBMC culture with coronavirus spike peptide pools or control peptides (ViraFEST assay). To note about this clonotype: What it binds is unknown.

Sequencing of DNA taken from cultured CD4+ T cells relied on the Oncomine TCR Beta short-read assay. TCRdb recomputed calls from the PCR reads with MiXCR, one row per CDR3 protein. The sample includes approximately 11,000 distinct CDR3 sequences, approximately 65% of them seen just once. The clonotype comes from a human donor who had recovered from COVID-19. The chain links TRBV10-3 to TRBJ2-7; D might be TRBD2 (6 bases). The sequencing used CD4+ T cells from blood, cultured in vitro, collected before SARS-CoV-2 vaccination. CDR3 bases: TGTGCCATCAGTGAGTCAATGGTAGGGCGGGGACGCCTATACGAGCAGTACTTC. It translates to CAISESMVGRGRLYEQYF.